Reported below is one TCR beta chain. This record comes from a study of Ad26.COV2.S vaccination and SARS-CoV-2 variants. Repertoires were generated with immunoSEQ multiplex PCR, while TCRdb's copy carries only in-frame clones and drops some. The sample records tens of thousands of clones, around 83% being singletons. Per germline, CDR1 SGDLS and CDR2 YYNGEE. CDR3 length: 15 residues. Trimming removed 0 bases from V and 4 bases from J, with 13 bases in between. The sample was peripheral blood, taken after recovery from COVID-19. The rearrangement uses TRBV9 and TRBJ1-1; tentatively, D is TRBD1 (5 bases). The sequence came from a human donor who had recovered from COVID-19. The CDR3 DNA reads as TGTGCCAGCAGCGTAGGGCCCGGGGGAGGCACTGAAGCTTTCTTT. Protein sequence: CASSVGPGGGTEAFF.